The 14 T cell receptor beta chains presented below share a single source sample, sequenced in a study of T-cell memory formation after mild COVID-19. TCRdb called the 5' RACE reads again in MiXCR, with one record for every CDR3 protein. Here the sample spans hundreds of thousands of distinct CDR3 sequences, 18% being singletons. Material for sequencing was PBMCs or a T cell subset sorted from them (not recorded which). The receptors derive from an adult woman who had mild COVID-19 (a few samples of this study predate the infection). Cell type and time point are not known.

The chain recombines TRBV12-3 or TRBV12-4 with TRBJ2-3, with D hard to call. The length of the CDR3 is 12 residues. Trimming left V 3 bases short and J 5 bases short, with 6 bases between. Here the CDR3 DNA reads TGTGCCAGCAGTTTTTGGGGAGATACGCAGTATTTT. Its protein is CASSFWGDTQYF.

The chain carries TRBV20-1 and TRBJ2-6; no clear D gene. There are 12 residues in the CDR3. Germline V gives CDR1 DFQATT, CDR2 SNEGSKA (reference sequence). The V gene lost 5 bases and the J gene lost 1 base, with 3 bases spanning the gap. The CDR3 nucleotides read TGCAGTGCTTATTCTGGGGCCAACGTCCTGACTTTC. This translates into CSAYSGANVLTF.

The V call is TRBV4-2, the J call TRBJ2-7; 15 bases line up with TRBD2. Germline-derived CDR1 and CDR2 are LGHNA and YNFKEQ. J was trimmed by 5 bases and V by 6 bases; bases with no gene match: 11. The CDR3 runs 17 residues. DNA of the CDR3: TGTGCCAGCAGTCTCGGACTAGCGGGAGGGCTGAGGAACGAGCAGTACTTC. Its protein product is CASSLGLAGGLRNEQYF.

In this sample, this clonotype turned up a few times. The chain employs TRBV5-1 and TRBJ1-1, with D possibly being TRBD1 (6 bases). Germline CDR1 reads SGHRS; CDR2 reads YFSETQ. The CDR3 has 14 residues. V was shortened by 0 bases and J by 10 bases, with 16 bases between the two germline ends. The DNA for the CDR3 is TGCGCCAGCAGCTTGGGCGACAGGTGGGGAGGAGCTTTCTTT. As protein: CASSLGDRWGGAFF. Filled out from reference TRBV5-1 and TRBJ1-1, the complete variable domain reads KAGVTQTPRYLIKTRGQQVTLSCSPISGHRSVSWYQQTPGQGLQFLFEYFSETQRNKGNFPGRFSGRQFSNSRSEMNVSTLELGDSALYLCASSLGDRWGGAFFGQGTRLTVV.

This clonotype was observed a few times. The chain is built from TRBV7-9 and TRBJ2-2; the D is unclear. The CDR3 has 12 residues. Trimming took 5 bases from V and 9 from J, leaving 10 bases between them. Germline-derived CDR1 and CDR2 are SEHNR and FQNEAQ (reference sequence). The CDR3 DNA reads as TGTGCCAGCAGCCTGGGGAACCGGGAGCTGTTTTTT. Translated, it gives CASSLGNRELFF.

This clonotype was picked up a small number of times. The J gene is TRBJ1-4, the V gene TRBV7-8; D gene uncertain. The germline V gene has CDR1 SGHVS and CDR2 FQNEAQ. The CDR3 sequence is 16 residues long. The ends were cut back, 1 base at V and 0 bases at J, with 9 bases in the middle. CDR3 residues: CASSLVPRSTNEKLFF. The DNA for the CDR3 is TGTGCCAGCAGCTTAGTCCCTAGATCAACTAATGAAAAACTGTTTTTT.

This clonotype has more than one count but fewer than ten. V is TRBV5-1 and J is TRBJ2-1; 9 bases fit TRBD1. From germline, CDR1 is SGHRS and CDR2 YFSETQ. V was clipped by 4 bases and J by 8 bases; unmatched bases: 4. The CDR3 spans 13 residues. The CDR3 sequence: CASSLRTGDEQFF. The CDR3 DNA reads TGCGCCAGCAGCCTGAGGACAGGGGATGAGCAGTTCTTC.

The genes are TRBV29-1 and TRBJ1-1, with D unresolved. Germline lookup yields CDR1 SQVTM and CDR2 ANQGSEA. V was trimmed by 5 bases and J by 10 bases, leaving 14 bases between them. This CDR3 has 11 amino acids. CDR3: CSVRDPSGAFF. CDR3 DNA: TGCAGCGTTCGTGACCCATCGGGAGCTTTCTTT.

This sequence joins TRBV20-1 and TRBJ2-7; no reliable D call. The germline V gene encodes CDR1 DFQATT and CDR2 SNEGSKA (reference sequence). The CDR3 consists of 14 residues. V shed 6 bases and J shed 1 base, with 16 bases lying between them. Written as DNA, the CDR3 is TGCAGTGCCAGCCGGATCTACCCTTCCTACGAGCAGTACTTC. Protein product: CSASRIYPSYEQYF.

This clonotype was observed a handful of times. This chain joins TRBV7-9 and TRBJ2-7, with TRBD2 as a possible D gene (5 bases). Trimming took 5 bases from V and 5 from J, leaving 13 bases between them. CDR1 is SEHNR and CDR2 is FQNEAQ in the germline V gene (reference sequence). The CDR3 is 13 amino acids. The CDR3, as DNA: TGTGCCAGCAGCCTACCCTCTAGCAACGAGCAGTACTTC. Protein: CASSLPSSNEQYF.

The J gene is TRBJ2-1, the V gene TRBV20-1; 9 bases are shared with TRBD2. Trimming cost V 0 bases and J 4 bases; bases outside gene matches: 13. CDR3 length: 18 amino acids. The germline V gene encodes CDR1 DFQATT and CDR2 SNEGSKA (reference sequence). The CDR3 is CSARDSGGRASVYNEQFF. The CDR3 bases are TGCAGTGCTAGAGATAGTGGCGGGAGGGCCTCGGTTTACAATGAGCAGTTCTTC.

The chain carries TRBV3-1 and TRBJ2-5, with D perhaps TRBD2 (9 bases). This CDR3 has 16 residues. Germline CDR1 LGHDT, CDR2 YNNKEL (reference sequence). The V gene lost 1 base and the J gene lost 5 bases, with 17 bases spanning the gap. The CDR3 region is CASSQASGDRWETQYF. The CDR3 bases are TGTGCCAGCAGCCAAGCTAGCGGGGACAGGTGGGAGACCCAGTACTTC.

V usage is TRBV27 and J usage is TRBJ1-5, with unresolved D. CDR1 MNHEY and CDR2 SMNVEV come from the germline V gene (reference sequence). The CDR3 has 16 amino acids. The V end was cut by 2 bases, the J end by 1 base, with 12 bases between. CDR3 nucleotide sequence: TGTGCCAGCAGTTTAAGGCCCCTAACGAGCAATCAGCCCCAGCATTTT. Its translation is CASSLRPLTSNQPQHF.

The rearrangement joins TRBV29-1 to TRBJ2-3; no definite D call. Trimming took 7 bases from V and 1 from J, leaving 15 bases between them. Germline CDR1 is SQVTM and CDR2 is ANQGSEA. The CDR3 length is 14 residues. The CDR3 coding sequence is TGCAGCGCCAAACAGTCGGGTGGCACAGATACGCAGTATTTT. It specifies CSAKQSGGTDTQYF.